Each of the 6 T cell receptor beta chains below was sequenced from the same sample in a study of blood T cell repertoires in COVID-19. Assay: immunoSEQ multiplex PCR; the TCRdb copy retains only in-frame clones and omits some. The repertoire holds around 100,000 clones, with 87% as singletons. Material for sequencing was peripheral blood. Receptors were obtained from a human donor in a cohort sampled during active COVID-19.

The chain uses TRBV19 and TRBJ2-2; D is possibly TRBD1 (6 bases). Per the germline V gene, CDR1 is LNHDA and CDR2 is SQIVND (reference sequence). V lost 4 bases and J lost 8, with 8 bases in between. CDR3 length: 12 amino acids. The CDR3 DNA follows: TGTGCCAGTAGTACCGGGACAGGGGAGCTGTTTTTT. It translates to CASSTGTGELFF.

V gene TRBV28 combines with J gene TRBJ2-7; 10 bases match TRBD2. This CDR3 is built from 14 residues. Germline CDR1 MDHEN, CDR2 SYDVKM. The ends lost 5 bases at V and 3 bases at J; junction bases unmatched: 4. CDR3 residues: CASSQPSGSYEQYF. CDR3 DNA sequence: TGTGCCAGCAGTCAACCTAGCGGGAGCTACGAGCAGTACTTC.

J is TRBJ2-2 and V is TRBV27; 7 bases agree with TRBD1. Unmatched junction bases numbered 2, after V lost 4 bases and J lost 0 bases. This CDR3 has 15 amino acids. CDR1 and CDR2 from the germline V gene are MNHEY and SMNVEV (reference sequence). CDR3 sequence reads: CASSWGTANTGELFF. The CDR3 nucleotides are TGTGCCAGCAGTTGGGGGACAGCGAACACCGGGGAGCTGTTTTTT.

The rearrangement joins TRBV2 to TRBJ2-7; TRBD2 is a possible D gene (6 bases). Looked up from germline, CDR1 is SNHLY and CDR2 is FYNNEI. V shed 8 bases and J shed 7 bases, with 18 bases lying between them. The CDR3 extends over 13 amino acids. The CDR3 nucleotides are TGTGCCAGCGGAATCCCCGGTGGGGGGGAGCAGTACTTC. Protein product: CASGIPGGGEQYF.

For the CDR3, the DNA is TGTGCCAGCAGCCAAGACGCGGGACAGGCTGGCGAGCAGTACTTC. Translated, it gives CASSQDAGQAGEQYF. The chain couples TRBV3-1 (or the pseudogene TRBV3-2) to TRBJ2-7, with 8 bases matching TRBD1. The germline V gene encodes CDR1 LGHDT and CDR2 YNNKEL (reference sequence). J was trimmed by 6 bases and V by 0 bases; bases with no gene match: 7. This CDR3 region has 15 residues.

This clone has just a few counts. The rearrangement links TRBV5-5 to TRBJ1-4, with D unresolved. The V end was cut by 0 bases, the J end by 2 bases, with 8 bases between. The CDR3 sequence is 15 residues long. Germline CDR1 reads SGHKS; CDR2 reads YYEKEE (reference sequence). CDR3: CASSLVPETNEKLFF. The CDR3 region has the DNA TGTGCCAGCAGCTTGGTGCCGGAGACTAATGAAAAACTGTTTTTT.